A single sample gave rise to the 24 T cell receptor beta chains below, sequenced in a study of blood T cell repertoires in COVID-19. The repertoire was sequenced with immunoSEQ multiplex PCR; TCRdb's copy has only in-frame clones and lacks some. Here the sample spans 210,000 or so clones, about nine tenths being singletons. The sample was peripheral blood. Source of these receptors: a man in his fifties or sixties with acute or convalescent COVID-19.

The table lists this clone with a few counts. The chain carries TRBV3-1 (or the pseudogene TRBV3-2) and TRBJ2-3; TRBD2 matches at 13 bases. The germline V gene has CDR1 LGHDT and CDR2 YNNKEL (reference sequence). The CDR3 has 17 amino acids. The J segment lost 2 bases and the V segment lost 1 base, leaving 3 bases of the junction unmatched. CDR3 DNA: TGTGCCAGCAGCCAAGCCGGGACTAGCGGGATCACAGATACGCAGTATTTT. Translated: CASSQAGTSGITDTQYF.

This rearrangement joins TRBV5-1 to TRBJ2-6, with D maybe TRBD1 (6 bases). The ends were cut back, 0 bases at V and 0 bases at J, with 13 bases in the middle. Germline values: CDR1 SGHRS, CDR2 YFSETQ. This CDR3 spans 18 amino acids. CDR3 coding DNA: TGCGCCAGCAGCTTGGCGGGCAGGGGCGGCTCTGGGGCCAACGTCCTGACTTTC. Its translation is CASSLAGRGGSGANVLTF.

CDR3 bases: TGTGCCAGCAGCCAAGCGCCGGGACAGGGGGCGCGGGGCTACACCTTC. It is translated as CASSQAPGQGARGYTF. V usage is TRBV5-6 and J usage is TRBJ1-2; 12 nucleotides align to TRBD1. Losses at the gene ends were 4 bases for V and 8 bases for J; bases not matched to a gene: 12. CDR3 length: 16 amino acids. Germline V lookup: CDR1 SGHDT, CDR2 YYEEEE.

This clone was observed a single time. The J gene is TRBJ1-1, the V gene TRBV2; 7 positions agree with TRBD1. The CDR3 spans 14 residues. Per the germline V gene, CDR1 is SNHLY and CDR2 is FYNNEI. J gave up 5 bases and V 5 bases, and 8 bases lay outside the gene matches. This chain's CDR3 is CASSRTGRLTEAFF. CDR3 sequence (DNA): TGTGCCAGCAGTCGGACAGGCCGATTAACTGAAGCTTTCTTT.

This clone was seen a handful of times. J is TRBJ1-3 and V is TRBV10-2; 7 positions match TRBD1. Germline lookup yields CDR1 WSHSY and CDR2 SAAADI. CDR3 length: 16 residues. V dropped 7 bases and J dropped 2; count of bases not matched to a gene: 11. The CDR3 DNA reads as TGCGCCAGCACTCCTCCAAGGCAGGGGGCTGGAAACACCATATATTTT. Its protein is CASTPPRQGAGNTIYF.

This clone was detected once. This sequence joins TRBV7-9 and TRBJ1-2; 7 positions agree with TRBD1. V shed 0 bases and J 0 bases; nucleotides not matched to a gene: 7. In germline, CDR1 is SEHNR, CDR2 FQNEAQ (reference sequence). The CDR3 runs 17 residues. CDR3 in amino acids: CASSLAGGQSTNYGYTF. In DNA form, the CDR3 reads TGTGCCAGCAGCTTAGCGGGGGGACAGAGCACTAACTATGGCTACACCTTC.

The V and J genes are TRBV18 and TRBJ1-1, with 7 bases matching TRBD1. CDR3 length: 15 residues. V dropped 3 bases and J dropped 1; count of bases not matched to a gene: 5. CDR1 is KGHSH and CDR2 is LQKENI in the germline V gene. CDR3: CASSPRQGPNTEAFF. The CDR3 region has the DNA TGTGCCAGCTCACCCCGACAGGGCCCGAACACTGAAGCTTTCTTT.

V is TRBV18 and J is TRBJ2-1, with a tentative D call TRBD2 (5 bases). CDR1 KGHSH and CDR2 LQKENI come from the germline V gene. This CDR3 contains 16 residues. The ends were cut back, 3 bases at V and 0 bases at J, with 12 bases in the middle. The CDR3 loop reads CASSPGRGSSYNEQFF. In DNA, the CDR3 is TGTGCCAGCTCACCGGGTCGGGGTAGCTCCTACAATGAGCAGTTCTTC.

The CDR3 is CASSPGRGPYTEAFF. The DNA for the CDR3 is TGTGCCAGCAGCCCGGGAAGGGGGCCGTACACTGAAGCTTTCTTT. The J gene is TRBJ1-1, the V gene TRBV5-4; TRBD1 agrees at 7 bases. Germline V gene sequence: CDR1 SGHNT, CDR2 YYREEE (reference sequence). This CDR3 region has 15 residues. J was trimmed by 3 bases and V by 4 bases; bases with no gene match: 9.

This chain joins TRBV14 and TRBJ1-2; D call uncertain. This CDR3 contains 14 residues. With 1 base removed from V and 8 bases from J, the gap between germline ends came to 14 bases. From germline, CDR1 is SGHDN and CDR2 FVKESK. CDR3: CASSQGSVYGGYTF. The CDR3 bases are TGTGCCAGCAGCCAAGGCTCCGTATACGGGGGCTACACCTTC.

Concerning this clone itself: An end of the junction does not agree with germline; a read error may underlie this. The chain employs TRBV27 and TRBJ1-1; D remains unclear. CDR3 length: 13 amino acids. Germline-derived CDR1 and CDR2 are MNHEY and SMNVEV (reference sequence). The chain's CDR3 is CASSLLQDSSRTF. CDR3 DNA: TGTGCCAGCAGTTTACTCCAGGACTCTAGTAGAACCTTT.

The CDR3 loop is CASSQDPQGNQPQHF. The CDR3 DNA is TGTGCCAGCAGCCAAGATCCGCAGGGCAATCAGCCCCAGCATTTT. The V and J genes are TRBV4-2 and TRBJ1-5; D gene ambiguous. CDR3 length: 15 residues. Germline values: CDR1 LGHNA, CDR2 YNFKEQ. The V gene lost 0 bases and the J gene lost 2 bases, with 8 bases spanning the gap.

The V gene is TRBV6-2 or TRBV6-3, the J gene TRBJ1-2; perhaps TRBD1 as D (5 bases). The germline gives CDR1 MNHEY, CDR2 SVGEGT. The CDR3 sequence is 16 residues long. The V gene lost 2 bases and the J gene lost 6 bases, with 19 bases spanning the gap. The CDR3 loop reads CASSYGFGGEENGYTF. Here the CDR3 DNA reads TGTGCCAGCAGTTACGGGTTCGGGGGGGAAGAAAATGGCTACACCTTC.

The chain employs TRBV5-1 and TRBJ1-1; 7 nucleotides line up with TRBD1. V lost 9 bases, J lost 0 bases, and 5 bases stayed unmatched. The CDR3 runs to 13 residues. Germline CDR1 is SGHRS and CDR2 is YFSETQ. In DNA form, the CDR3 reads TGCGCCACCAGAGGGGGCATGAACACTGAAGCTTTCTTT. This translates into CATRGGMNTEAFF. Combining the CDR3 with reference TRBV5-1 and TRBJ1-1 gives the whole variable domain KAGVTQTPRYLIKTRGQQVTLSCSPISGHRSVSWYQQTPGQGLQFLFEYFSETQRNKGNFPGRFSGRQFSNSRSEMNVSTLELGDSALYLCATRGGMNTEAFFGQGTRLTVV.

CDR3 residues: CSVAGTGDFSGANVLTF. Here the CDR3 DNA reads TGCAGCGTTGCTGGGACAGGCGACTTCTCTGGGGCCAACGTCCTGACTTTC. The rearrangement uses TRBV29-1 and TRBJ2-6, with 8 bases aligning to TRBD1. Looked up from germline, CDR1 is SQVTM and CDR2 is ANQGSEA. Trimming took 4 bases from V and 0 from J; bases not matched to a gene: 8. The CDR3 length is 17 residues.

The CDR3 region has the DNA TGTGCCAGCAGTGCGGCTAACTATGGCTACACCTTC. Amino acids: CASSAANYGYTF. This chain uses TRBV12-3 or TRBV12-4 with TRBJ1-2; D remains unclear. Between the trimmed V and J ends, which lost 5 bases and 0 bases, there was a span of 4 bases. The CDR3 consists of 12 residues.

The chain uses TRBV20-1 and TRBJ1-6; TRBD1 aligns across 10 bases. The CDR3 is 16 amino acids. V lost 6 bases and J lost 3; bases outside the gene matches: 8. CDR1 DFQATT and CDR2 SNEGSKA come from the germline V gene (reference sequence). CDR3 sequence (DNA): TGCAGTGCCAGTCGGGGACAGGGGAACTATAATTCACCCCTCCACTTT. It encodes CSASRGQGNYNSPLHF.

The chain is built from TRBV19 and TRBJ1-5; no definite D call. Germline CDR1 and CDR2: LNHDA and SQIVND (reference sequence). V lost 4 bases and J 0 bases, leaving 10 bases between the germline ends. There are 15 residues in the CDR3. The CDR3: CASSNQVHSNQPQHF. DNA of the CDR3: TGTGCCAGTAGTAACCAGGTACATAGCAATCAGCCCCAGCATTTT. The full variable domain, its missing parts supplied by reference TRBV19 and TRBJ1-5, is DGGITQSPKYLFRKEGQNVTLSCEQNLNHDAMYWYRQDPGQGLRLIYYSQIVNDFQKGDIAEGYSVSREKKESFPLTVTSAQKNPTAFYLCASSNQVHSNQPQHFGDGTRLSIL.

The chain carries TRBV6-6 and TRBJ1-5; 11 bases line up with TRBD1. This CDR3 is built from 16 residues. The germline CDR1 and CDR2 sequences are MNHNY and SVGAGI (reference sequence). J was trimmed by 6 bases and V by 2 bases; bases with no gene match: 6. DNA for the CDR3: TGTGCCAGCAGTTACGGACAGGGGGCGCGGTCTCAGCCCCAGCATTTT. Residues: CASSYGQGARSQPQHF.

The chain employs TRBV30 and TRBJ1-6; D might be TRBD1 (6 bases). The CDR3 has 14 amino acids. V lost 4 bases, J lost 2 bases, and 9 bases lay in between. The germline CDR1 and CDR2 sequences are GTSNPN and SVGIG (reference sequence). This chain's CDR3 is CAWKQGTYNSPLHF. The CDR3 DNA reads TGTGCCTGGAAACAGGGTACCTATAATTCACCCCTCCACTTT.

This rearrangement joins TRBV3-1 (or the pseudogene TRBV3-2) to TRBJ2-1; 10 bases map to TRBD1. J gave up 6 bases and V 3 bases, and 8 bases lay outside the gene matches. Looked up from germline, CDR1 is LGHDT and CDR2 is YNNKEL (reference sequence). This CDR3 is built from 16 residues. CDR3 coding DNA: TGTGCCAGCAGCCAGCTGGGACAGGGGTTTATCAATGAGCAGTTCTTC. Encoded protein: CASSQLGQGFINEQFF.

This sequence joins TRBV9 and TRBJ2-3, with D hard to call. Germline-derived CDR1 and CDR2 are SGDLS and YYNGEE. Trimming removed 0 bases at V and 5 bases at J, with 4 bases between. The CDR3 loop spans 12 amino acids. In DNA, the CDR3 is TGTGCCAGCAGCGTAGCTAGAGATACGCAGTATTTT. It codes for CASSVARDTQYF.

The rearrangement uses TRBV6-5 and TRBJ2-7; 7 bases line up with TRBD2. In germline, CDR1 is MNHEY, CDR2 SVGAGI. The CDR3 is 15 amino acids. Unmatched junction bases numbered 11, after V lost 7 bases and J lost 2 bases. CDR3 protein: CASTGRTDGTYEQYF. The CDR3 DNA is TGTGCCAGCACCGGGAGGACGGACGGCACCTACGAGCAGTACTTC.

Only one count was recorded for this clone. This chain uses TRBV5-8 with TRBJ1-2, with D tentatively TRBD1 (6 bases). Germline lookup yields CDR1 SGHTS and CDR2 YDEGEE. V gave up 7 bases and J gave up 3 bases, with 19 bases separating them. CDR3 size: 15 residues. The CDR3 bases are TGTGCCAGCCGACCAAGGGGGAAATCAGACTATGGCTACACCTTC. Translation gives CASRPRGKSDYGYTF.